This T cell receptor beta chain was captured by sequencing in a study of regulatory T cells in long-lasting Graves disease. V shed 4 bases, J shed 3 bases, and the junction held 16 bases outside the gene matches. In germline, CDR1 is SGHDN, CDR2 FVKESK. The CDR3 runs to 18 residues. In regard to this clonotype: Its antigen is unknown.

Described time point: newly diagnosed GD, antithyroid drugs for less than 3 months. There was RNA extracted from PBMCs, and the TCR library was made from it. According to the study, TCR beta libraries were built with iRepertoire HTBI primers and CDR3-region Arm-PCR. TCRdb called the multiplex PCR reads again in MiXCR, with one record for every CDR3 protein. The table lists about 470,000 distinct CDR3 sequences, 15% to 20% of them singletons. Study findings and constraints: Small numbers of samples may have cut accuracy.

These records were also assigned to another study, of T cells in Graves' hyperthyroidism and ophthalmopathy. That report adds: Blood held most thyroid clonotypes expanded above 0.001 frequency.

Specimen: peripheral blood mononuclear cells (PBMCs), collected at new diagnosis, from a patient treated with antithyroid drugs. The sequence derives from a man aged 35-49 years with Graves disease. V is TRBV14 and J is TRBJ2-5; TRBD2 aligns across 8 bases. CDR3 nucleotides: TGTGCCAGCAGCCGAGTACTAGCGGCGGGGCGGCAAAAAGAGACCCAGTACTTC. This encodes CASSRVLAAGRQKETQYF.